This is a list of T cell receptor beta chains from one sample in a study of radiotherapy plus CTLA-4 blockade in lung cancer. Only in-frame clones appear in the TCRdb table, and some are missing; sequencing was by immunoSEQ multiplex PCR. The sample records about 45,000 clones, 73% being singletons. This material consisted of peripheral blood, taken from a patient treated with radiotherapy plus ipilimumab. Receptor source: a human donor with non-small cell lung cancer who had a complete response to radiotherapy plus ipilimumab. Each CDR3 is given with its conserved first and last residue. A D gene is named only where the DNA matches it firmly. Clone size is given for some rows only: seen once, a few or many times, or a class if the clone is expanded.

size	D	J	V	CDR3	DNA
.	.	TRBJ1-2	TRBV6-1	CASSEGGRGGYTF	TGTGCCAGCAGTGAGGGCGGAAGGGGGGGCTACACCTTC
.	TRBD2	TRBJ2-1	TRBV28	CASSLGGEGGRYNEQFF	TGTGCCAGCAGTTTGGGGGGGGAGGGCGGTCGATACAATGAGCAGTTCTTC
.	.	TRBJ2-2	TRBV10-1	CATLQGPNTGELFF	TGCGCCACTCTGCAGGGCCCGAACACCGGGGAGCTGTTTTTT
.	TRBD1	TRBJ2-7	TRBV18	CASSPRQGATWEQYF	TGTGCCAGCTCACCGAGACAGGGGGCGACATGGGAGCAGTACTTC
.	.	TRBJ1-3	TRBV5-1	CASSLAGRGSGNTIYF	TGCGCCAGCAGCTTGGCCGGCAGGGGATCTGGAAACACCATATATTTT
few	TRBD2	TRBJ2-6	TRBV19	CASSMTSGTVFAGANVLTF	TGTGCCAGTAGTATGACTAGCGGAACCGTTTTCGCTGGGGCCAACGTCCTGACTTTC
.	.	TRBJ2-7	TRBV7-9	CASSPGTSSEQYF	TGTGCCAGCAGTCCCGGGACATCGTCTGAGCAGTACTTC
.	.	TRBJ2-2	TRBV5-1	CASSLAGGSGTGELFF	TGCGCCAGCAGCTTGGCTGGAGGGTCAGGTACCGGGGAGCTGTTTTTT
.	TRBD1	TRBJ1-1	TRBV6-6	CASIKTGSNTEAFF	TGTGCCAGCATAAAGACAGGGTCGAACACTGAAGCTTTCTTT
.	.	TRBJ2-5	TRBV6-5	CASSSHRAGQETQYF	TGTGCCAGCAGCAGCCACAGGGCCGGGCAAGAGACCCAGTACTTC
.	TRBD1	TRBJ1-2	TRBV6-1	CASSEDRALLLKGYTF	TGTGCCAGCAGTGAGGACAGGGCTCTTCTCCTAAAAGGCTACACCTTC
.	.	TRBJ1-1	TRBV2	CAINSNRRGRFEAFF	TGTGCCATCAACTCAAACCGGCGGGGTAGGTTTGAAGCTTTCTTT
.	TRBD1	TRBJ1-2	TRBV11-2	CASSPDRGGGYTF	TGTGCCAGCAGCCCGGACAGGGGGGGTGGCTACACCTTC
.	TRBD2	TRBJ2-3	TRBV15	CATSSGTSGATDTQYF	TGTGCCACCAGCAGCGGGACTAGCGGGGCCACAGATACGCAGTATTTT